This T cell receptor beta chain was recorded in a study of cytomegalovirus exposure and HLA in healthy donors. Everyone who donated was a healthy bone marrow donor. PCR employed 60 Vbeta and 13 Jbeta primers. Profiling relied on immunoSEQ multiplex PCR, and the TCRdb table lists in-frame clones only, not all of them. The table shows some 120,000 clones, with 79% occurring only once. Germline assignment: CDR1 SGHRS and CDR2 YFSETQ. Between the trimmed V and J ends, which lost 0 bases and 5 bases, there was a span of 15 bases. The CDR3 contains 16 residues. Specimen: PBMCs. This TCR was recovered from a man aged 18-30 years in good health and CMV-seronegative. This rearrangement joins TRBV5-1 to TRBJ2-1; a weak D match, TRBD1 (5 bases). CDR3 in amino acids: CASSLAGAPWDNEQFF. CDR3 bases: TGCGCCAGCAGCTTGGCTGGGGCCCCCTGGGACAATGAGCAGTTCTTC.